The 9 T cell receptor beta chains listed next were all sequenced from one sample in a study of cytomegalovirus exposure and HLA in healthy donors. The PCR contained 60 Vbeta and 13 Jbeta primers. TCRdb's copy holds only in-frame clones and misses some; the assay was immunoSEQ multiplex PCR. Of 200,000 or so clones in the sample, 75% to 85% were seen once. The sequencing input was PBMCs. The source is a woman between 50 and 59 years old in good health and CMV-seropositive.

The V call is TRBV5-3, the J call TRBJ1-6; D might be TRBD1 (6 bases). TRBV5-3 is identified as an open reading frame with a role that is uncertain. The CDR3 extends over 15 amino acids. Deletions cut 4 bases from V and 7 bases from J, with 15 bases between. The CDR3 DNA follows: TGTGCCAGAAGCCTTTTTTGGACAGTAAATTCACCCCTCCACTTT. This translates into CARSLFWTVNSPLHF.

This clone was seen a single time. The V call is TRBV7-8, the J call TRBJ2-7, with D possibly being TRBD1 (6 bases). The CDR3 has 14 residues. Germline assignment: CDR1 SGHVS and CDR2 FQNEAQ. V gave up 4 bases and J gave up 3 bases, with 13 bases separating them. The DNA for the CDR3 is TGTGCCAGCAGCTCAAGGGACACCAACTACGAGCAGTACTTC. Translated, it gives CASSSRDTNYEQYF.

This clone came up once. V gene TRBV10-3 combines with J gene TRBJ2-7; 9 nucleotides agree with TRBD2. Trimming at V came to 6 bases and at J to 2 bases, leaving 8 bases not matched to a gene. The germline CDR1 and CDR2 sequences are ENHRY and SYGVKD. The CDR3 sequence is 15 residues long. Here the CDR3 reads CAISDIAGATYEQYF. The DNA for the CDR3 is TGTGCCATCAGCGATATAGCGGGGGCCACCTACGAGCAGTACTTC.

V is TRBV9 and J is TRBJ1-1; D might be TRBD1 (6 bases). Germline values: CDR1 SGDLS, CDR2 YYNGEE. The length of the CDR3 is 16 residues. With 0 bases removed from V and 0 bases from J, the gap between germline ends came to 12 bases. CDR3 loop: CASSVEGGAMNTEAFF. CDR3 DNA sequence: TGTGCCAGCAGCGTAGAAGGGGGGGCTATGAACACTGAAGCTTTCTTT.

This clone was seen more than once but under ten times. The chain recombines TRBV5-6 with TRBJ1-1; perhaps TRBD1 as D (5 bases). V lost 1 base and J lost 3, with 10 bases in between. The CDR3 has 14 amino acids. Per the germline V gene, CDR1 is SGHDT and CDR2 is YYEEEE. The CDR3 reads CASSLSTVYTEAFF. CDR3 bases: TGTGCCAGCAGCTTGTCGACAGTATACACTGAAGCTTTCTTT.

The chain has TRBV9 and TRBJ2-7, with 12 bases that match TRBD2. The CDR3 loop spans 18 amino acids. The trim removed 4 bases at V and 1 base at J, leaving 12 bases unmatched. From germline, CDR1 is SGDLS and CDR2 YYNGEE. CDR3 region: CASSLGPIGLAGSYEQYF. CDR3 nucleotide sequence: TGTGCCAGCAGCTTAGGACCGATTGGACTAGCGGGATCCTACGAGCAGTACTTC.

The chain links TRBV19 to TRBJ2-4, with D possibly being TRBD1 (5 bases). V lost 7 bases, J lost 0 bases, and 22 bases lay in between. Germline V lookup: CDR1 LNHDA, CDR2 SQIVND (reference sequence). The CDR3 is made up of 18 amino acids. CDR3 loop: CASTPPSLDIRAKNIQYF. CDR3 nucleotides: TGTGCCAGTACCCCACCATCGTTGGACATTCGAGCCAAAAACATTCAGTACTTC.

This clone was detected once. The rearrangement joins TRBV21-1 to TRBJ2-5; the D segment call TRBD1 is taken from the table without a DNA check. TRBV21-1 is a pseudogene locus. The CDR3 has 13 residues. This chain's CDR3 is CASTAGNCETQYF. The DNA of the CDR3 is TGTGCCAGCACGGCAGGGAATTGCGAGACCCAGTACTTC.

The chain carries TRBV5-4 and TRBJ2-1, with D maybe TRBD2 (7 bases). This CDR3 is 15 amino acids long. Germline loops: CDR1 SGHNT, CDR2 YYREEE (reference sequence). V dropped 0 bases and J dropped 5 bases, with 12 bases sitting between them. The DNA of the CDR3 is TGTGCCAGCAGCTTGGTGGGGGGGGCCGACAATGAGCAGTTCTTC. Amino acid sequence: CASSLVGGADNEQFF.